Below are 4 T cell receptor beta chains sequenced from a single sample in a study of blood T cell repertoires in COVID-19. Generated by immunoSEQ multiplex PCR, the TCRdb table keeps only in-frame clones and is missing some. The data contain more than 200,000 clones, around 84% of them singletons. Sequencing was performed on PBMCs or T cells enriched from blood (not recorded which). The receptors were gathered from a woman in her fifties or sixties who had recovered from COVID-19.

This chain joins TRBV2 and TRBJ1-1; possibly TRBD1 for D (5 bases). This CDR3 is built from 14 residues. The V gene lost 4 bases and the J gene lost 1 base, with 10 bases spanning the gap. The germline V gene has CDR1 SNHLY and CDR2 FYNNEI. The CDR3 loop is CASSGGLENTEAFF. As DNA, the CDR3 is TGTGCCAGCAGTGGGGGCCTTGAGAACACTGAAGCTTTCTTT.

The chain combines TRBV5-5 with TRBJ1-1, with unresolved D. V dropped 0 bases and J dropped 8 bases, with 5 bases sitting between them. This CDR3 comprises 11 residues. The germline gives CDR1 SGHKS, CDR2 YYEKEE (reference sequence). The CDR3 spells CASSLVEEAFF. CDR3 DNA sequence: TGTGCCAGCAGCTTGGTAGAAGAAGCTTTCTTT.

This chain connects TRBV19 to TRBJ2-7; 11 nucleotides line up with TRBD1. The V gene's germline CDR1 is LNHDA and CDR2 SQIVND (reference sequence). The CDR3 loop spans 14 amino acids. V dropped 4 bases and J dropped 3; count of bases not matched to a gene: 2. The CDR3 DNA is TGTGCCAGTAGTAGGGACAGGGGGGGCTACGAGCAGTACTTC. Its protein product is CASSRDRGGYEQYF. The full variable domain, completed using reference TRBV19 and TRBJ2-7, is DGGITQSPKYLFRKEGQNVTLSCEQNLNHDAMYWYRQDPGQGLRLIYYSQIVNDFQKGDIAEGYSVSREKKESFPLTVTSAQKNPTAFYLCASSRDRGGYEQYFGPGTRLTVT.

The chain links TRBV9 to TRBJ1-1, with D unclear. Per the germline V gene, CDR1 is SGDLS and CDR2 is YYNGEE. This CDR3 spans 13 amino acids. Trimming stripped 0 bases from V and 7 bases from J, with 10 bases between. DNA for the CDR3: TGTGCCAGCAGCGTAGGGTCACGGAGTGAAGCTTTCTTT. It translates to CASSVGSRSEAFF.